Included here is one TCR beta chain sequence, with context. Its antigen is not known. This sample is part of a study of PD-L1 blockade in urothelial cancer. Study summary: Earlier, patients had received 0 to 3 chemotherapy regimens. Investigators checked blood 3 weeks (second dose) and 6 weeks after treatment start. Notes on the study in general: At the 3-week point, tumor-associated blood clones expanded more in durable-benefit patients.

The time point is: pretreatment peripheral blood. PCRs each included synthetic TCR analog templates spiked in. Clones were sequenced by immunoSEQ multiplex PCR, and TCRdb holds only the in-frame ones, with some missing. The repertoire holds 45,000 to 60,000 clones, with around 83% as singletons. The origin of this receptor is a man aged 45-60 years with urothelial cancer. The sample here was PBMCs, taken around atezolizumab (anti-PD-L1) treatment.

The CDR3, as DNA: TGCGCCAGCAGCTTGGTGGGGGCGGACGGGGAGCTGTTTTTT. Encoded protein: CASSLVGADGELFF. The chain combines TRBV5-1 with TRBJ2-2; D might be TRBD1 (6 bases). Germline values: CDR1 SGHRS, CDR2 YFSETQ. V was cut by 0 bases and J by 7 bases, with 10 bases left in between. The CDR3 is made up of 14 amino acids.